This TCR beta chain was obtained from a study of PD-L1 blockade in urothelial cancer. Overall study: Blood analysis took place 3 weeks (second dose) and 6 weeks after treatment start.

Time point noted: pretreatment peripheral blood. Produced via immunoSEQ multiplex PCR; TCRdb's table is partial and in-frame only. The table shows approximately 55,000 clones, with more than 70% occurring only once. Germline values: CDR1 MNHNY, CDR2 SVGAGI (reference sequence). V was shortened by 8 bases and J by 6 bases, with 11 bases between the two germline ends. CDR3 length: 13 residues. The receptor was isolated from a man aged 55 to 69 with urothelial cancer. The chain recombines TRBV6-6 with TRBJ1-6; D is unresolved. The sequenced sample was PBMCs, obtained around atezolizumab (anti-PD-L1) treatment. This CDR3 reads CASLGQTNSPLHF. The CDR3 region has the DNA TGTGCCAGCCTGGGCCAGACTAATTCACCCCTCCACTTT.